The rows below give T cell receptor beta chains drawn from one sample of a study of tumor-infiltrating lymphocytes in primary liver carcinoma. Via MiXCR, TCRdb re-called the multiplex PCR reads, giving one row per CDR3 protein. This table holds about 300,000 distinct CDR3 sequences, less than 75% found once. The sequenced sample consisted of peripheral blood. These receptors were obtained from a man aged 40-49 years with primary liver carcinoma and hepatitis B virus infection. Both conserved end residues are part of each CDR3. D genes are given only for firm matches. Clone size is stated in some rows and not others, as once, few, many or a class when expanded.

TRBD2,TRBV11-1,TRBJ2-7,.,CVSSHRTSGSNEQYF,TGCGTCAGCAGTCATAGGACTAGCGGGAGCAACGAGCAGTACTTC
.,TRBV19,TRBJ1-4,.,CASSAQGREKLFF,TGTGCCAGTAGTGCACAAGGGAGGGAAAAACTGTTTTTT
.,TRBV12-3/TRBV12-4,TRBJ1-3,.,CASSRGRSSRNTIYF,TGTGCCAGCAGTCGGGGCAGGAGTTCTAGAAACACCATATATTTT
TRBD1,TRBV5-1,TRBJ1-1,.,CASSLQGANTEAFF,TGCGCCAGCAGCTTGCAGGGGGCCAACACTGAAGCTTTCTTT
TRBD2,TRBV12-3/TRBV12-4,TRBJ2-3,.,CASSLRGRVRETQNF,TGTGCCAGCAGTTTGAGAGGGAGGGTACGAGAGACGCAGAATTTC
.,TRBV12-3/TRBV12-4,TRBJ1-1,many,CASSLHWDTEAFF,TGTGCCAGCAGTTTGCACTGGGACACTGAAGCTTTCTTT
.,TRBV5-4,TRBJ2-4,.,CASSLYAAGDIQYF,TGTGCCAGCAGCTTGTATGCCGCAGGGGACATTCAGTATTTC
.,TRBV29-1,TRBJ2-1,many,CSVGYGMDNEQFF,TGCAGCGTCGGATACGGCATGGACAATGAGCAGTTCTTC
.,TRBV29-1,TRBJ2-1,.,CIVGDPDGSSGNEQFF,TGCATCGTTGGAGATCCGGACGGGAGTTCGGGAAATGAGCAGTTCTTC
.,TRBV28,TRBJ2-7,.,CASTRRAREQYF,TGTGCCAGCACCCGAAGGGCGCGGGAGCAGTACTTC
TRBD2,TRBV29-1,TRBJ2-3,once,CSVEFGTSWRTDTQYF,TGCAGCGTTGAGTTCGGGACTAGCTGGAGGACAGATACGCAGTATTTT
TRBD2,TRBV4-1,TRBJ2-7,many,CASSQDERGTYEQYF,TGCGCCAGCAGCCAAGACGAGCGGGGGACCTACGAGCAGTACTTC
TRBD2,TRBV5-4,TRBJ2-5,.,CASSTTSGSGETQYF,TGTGCCAGCAGTACTACTAGCGGGAGTGGGGAGACCCAGTACTTC
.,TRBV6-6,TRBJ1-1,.,CAGRAPNRAISEAFF,TGTGCCGGCAGGGCCCCCAACAGGGCAATCTCTGAGGCTTTCTTT
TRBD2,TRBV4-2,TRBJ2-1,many,CASSQSGTSVYNEQFF,TGTGCCAGCAGCCAATCCGGGACTAGCGTCTACAATGAGCAGTTCTTC
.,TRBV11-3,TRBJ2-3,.,CVSSPGSGSGDTQYF,TGTGTCAGCAGCCCCGGGAGTGGGTCCGGAGATACGCAGTATTTT
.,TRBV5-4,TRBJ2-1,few,CASSLVGRSMNEQFF,TGTGCCAGCAGCTTGGTGGGCAGGTCTATGAATGAGCAGTTCTTC
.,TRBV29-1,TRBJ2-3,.,CNVNTQGEDTQYF,TGCAACGTGAACACACAGGGAGAAGATACGCAGTATTTT
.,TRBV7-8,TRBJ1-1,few,CASSQTLNTEAFF,TGTGCCAGCAGCCAGACATTGAACACTGAAGCTTTCTTT
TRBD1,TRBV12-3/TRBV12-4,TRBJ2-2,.,CARWDSNTGELLF,TGTGCCAGGTGGGACAGCAACACCGGGGAGCTGTTGTTT
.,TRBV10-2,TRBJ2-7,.,CASSESFQGGEQYF,TGCGCCAGCAGTGAGTCATTTCAGGGTGGCGAGCAGTACTTC
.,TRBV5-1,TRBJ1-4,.,CASTLAAGPNEKLFF,TGCGCCAGCACCTTGGCGGCAGGCCCGAATGAAAAACTGTTTTTT
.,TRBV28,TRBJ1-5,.,CTSNPGSGEDQPQHF,TGTACCAGCAACCCCGGGTCAGGGGAAGATCAGCCCCAGCATTTT
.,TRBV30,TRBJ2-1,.,CAWSPKRVRGRYNEQFF,TGTGCCTGGAGCCCAAAGAGAGTCAGGGGGAGGTACAATGAGCAGTTCTTC
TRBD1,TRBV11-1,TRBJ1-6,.,CVSSSSASETGFHNSPLHF,TGTGTCAGCAGCTCGTCCGCATCCGAGACAGGGTTCCATAATTCACCCCTCCACTTT
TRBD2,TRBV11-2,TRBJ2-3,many,CASSFTSGSTDTQYF,TGTGCCAGCAGCTTCACTAGCGGTAGCACAGATACGCAGTATTTT
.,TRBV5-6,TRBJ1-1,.,CASSLSGRTEAFF,TGTGCCAGCAGCTTGTCGGGAAGGACTGAAGCTTTCTTT
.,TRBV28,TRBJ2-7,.,CASSLGFGQYF,TGTGCCAGCAGTTTGGGATTCGGGCAGTACTTC
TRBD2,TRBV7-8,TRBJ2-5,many,CASSPTTLSGRETQYF,TGTGCCAGCAGCCCGACGACCCTAAGCGGGAGGGAGACCCAGTACTTC
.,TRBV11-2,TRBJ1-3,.,CASSLDPTVPGNTIYF,TGTGCCAGCAGCTTAGATCCGACAGTACCTGGAAACACCATATATTTT
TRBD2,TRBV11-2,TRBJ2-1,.,CASSLYPTSLAGVDNYQFF,TGTGCCAGCAGCTTGTATCCGACTAGCCTAGCGGGAGTAGACAATTATCAGTTCTTC
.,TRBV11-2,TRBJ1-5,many,CASSPDGYSNQPQHF,TGTGCCAGCAGTCCGGACGGATATAGCAATCAGCCCCAGCATTTT
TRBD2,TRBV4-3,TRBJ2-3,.,CVSNQGGGDSTDTQYF,TGCGTCAGCAACCAAGGCGGGGGGGACTCCACAGATACGCAGTATTTT
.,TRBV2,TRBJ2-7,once,CASSEGTLYEQYF,TGTGCCAGCAGTGAAGGGACTCTCTACGAGCAGTACTTC
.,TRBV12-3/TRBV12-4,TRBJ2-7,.,CTISLRPYEQYF,TGTACCATCAGTCTTCGTCCCTACGAGCAGTACTTC
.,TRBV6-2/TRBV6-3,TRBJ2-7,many,CASSKPRPEQYF,TGTGCCAGCAGTAAACCCCGACCCGAGCAGTACTTC
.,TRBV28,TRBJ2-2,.,CASNLVGGELFF,TGTGCCAGCAACCTAGTCGGGGGGGAGCTGTTTTTT
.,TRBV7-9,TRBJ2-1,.,CASSFVGTEQFF,TGTGCCAGCAGCTTCGTGGGGACTGAGCAGTTCTTC
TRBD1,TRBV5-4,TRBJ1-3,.,CASSDRAGSGNTIYF,TGTGCCAGCTCAGACAGGGCCGGTTCCGGAAACACCATATATTTT
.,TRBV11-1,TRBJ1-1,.,CASSLRLGQNTEAFF,TGTGCCAGCAGCTTAAGACTGGGCCAGAACACTGAAGCTTTCTTT
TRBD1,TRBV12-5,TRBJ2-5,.,CASGSDRGLQETQYF,TGTGCTAGTGGTTCCGACAGGGGGCTCCAAGAGACCCAGTACTTC
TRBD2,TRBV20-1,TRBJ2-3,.,CSALPGLAGSTDTQYF,TGCAGTGCTCTGCCGGGACTAGCGGGGAGCACAGATACGCAGTATTTT
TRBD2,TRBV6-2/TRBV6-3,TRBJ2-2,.,CASIDVGIRLANTGELFF,TGTGCCAGCATCGACGTAGGGATTCGACTAGCCAACACAGGGGAGCTGTTTTTT
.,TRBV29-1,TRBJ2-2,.,CIVGSEKNTGELFF,TGCATCGTTGGTAGTGAGAAGAACACCGGGGAGCTGTTTTTT